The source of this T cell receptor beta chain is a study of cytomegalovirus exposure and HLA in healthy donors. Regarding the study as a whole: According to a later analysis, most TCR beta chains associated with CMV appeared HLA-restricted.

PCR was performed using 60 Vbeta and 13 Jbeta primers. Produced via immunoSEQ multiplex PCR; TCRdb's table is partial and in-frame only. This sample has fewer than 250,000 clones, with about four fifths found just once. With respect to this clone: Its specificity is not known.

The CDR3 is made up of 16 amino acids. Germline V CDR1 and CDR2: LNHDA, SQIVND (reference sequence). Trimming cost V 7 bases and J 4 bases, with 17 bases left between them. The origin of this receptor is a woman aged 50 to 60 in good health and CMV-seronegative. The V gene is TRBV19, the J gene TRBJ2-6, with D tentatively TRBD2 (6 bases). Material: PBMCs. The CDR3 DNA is TGTGCCAGTACCTCACGGCGGGGTGGAGGGGCCAACGTCCTGACTTTC. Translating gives CASTSRRGGGANVLTF.